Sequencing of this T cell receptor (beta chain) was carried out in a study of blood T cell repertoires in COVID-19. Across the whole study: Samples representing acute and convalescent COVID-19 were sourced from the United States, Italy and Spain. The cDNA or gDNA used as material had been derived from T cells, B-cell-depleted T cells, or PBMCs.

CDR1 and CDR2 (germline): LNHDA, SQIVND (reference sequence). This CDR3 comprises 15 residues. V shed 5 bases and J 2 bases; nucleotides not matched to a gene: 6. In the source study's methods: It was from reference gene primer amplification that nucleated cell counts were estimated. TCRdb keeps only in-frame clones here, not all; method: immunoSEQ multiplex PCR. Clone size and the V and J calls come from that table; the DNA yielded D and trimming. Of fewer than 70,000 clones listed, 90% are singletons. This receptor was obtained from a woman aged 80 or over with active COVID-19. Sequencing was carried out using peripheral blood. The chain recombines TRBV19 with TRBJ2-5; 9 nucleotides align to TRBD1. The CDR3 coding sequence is TGTGCCAGTAGTTCGACAGGGGGGCCACAAGAGACCCAGTACTTC. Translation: CASSSTGGPQETQYF.